The 7 T cell receptor beta chains reported below all come from one sample, sequenced in a study of T cell repertoires in cytomegalovirus infection. TCRdb analysed the reads with MiXCR anew, one entry per CDR3 protein. Of more than 250,000 distinct CDR3 sequences in the sample, more than 20% were seen once. No antigens are known for them. The input for sequencing was cultured PBMCs, taken from culture after CMV antigen stimulation. All receptors come from a human donor in good health (CMV status not recorded). Some clones in this sample may be carry-over from other donors' samples.

The chain links TRBV19 to TRBJ1-5; TRBD1 is a possible D gene (6 bases). This CDR3 spans 14 amino acids. Germline V lookup: CDR1 LNHDA, CDR2 SQIVND (reference sequence). The ends were cut back, 6 bases at V and 6 bases at J, with 15 bases in the middle. CDR3 in amino acids: CASSEPQGSQPQHF. The CDR3 region has the DNA TGTGCCAGTAGCGAACCTCAGGGGAGTCAGCCCCAGCATTTT.

The chain links TRBV6-1 to TRBJ2-6, with 7 bases that match TRBD2. CDR3 length: 20 residues. Germline trimming cut 6 bases from V and 3 bases from J; bases unmatched to any gene: 20. Germline values: CDR1 MNHNS, CDR2 SASEGT. The CDR3: CASRPNSMGGVEYGANVLTF. The CDR3 region has the DNA TGTGCCAGCAGACCAAACAGCATGGGAGGGGTTGAATATGGGGCCAACGTCCTGACTTTC.

The rearrangement joins TRBV11-2 to TRBJ2-3; TRBD2 aligns across 8 bases. Trimming cost V 2 bases and J 2 bases; bases outside gene matches: 6. The CDR3 has 16 residues. The germline V gene has CDR1 SGHAT and CDR2 FQNNGV. CDR3 sequence: CASSLRTSTNTDTQYF. The CDR3, as DNA: TGTGCCAGCAGCTTACGGACTAGCACAAACACAGATACGCAGTATTTT.

This clonotype showed up just a few times. The chain joins TRBV7-2 to TRBJ1-2, with 8 positions matching TRBD1. CDR3 size: 13 residues. The junction had 7 bases not matched to a gene; V was cut back by 5 bases and J by 8 bases. Germline CDR1 is SGHTA and CDR2 is FQGNSA. CDR3 amino acids: CASSSAGGGGYTF. The CDR3 nucleotides are TGTGCCAGCAGCAGTGCAGGGGGCGGGGGCTACACCTTC.

CDR3 amino acids: CAGGGEAFF. The CDR3 DNA reads as TGTGCCGGCGGAGGTGAAGCTTTCTTT. The rearrangement uses TRBV7-9 and TRBJ1-1; no firm D call. The CDR3 covers 9 residues. The germline V gene has CDR1 SEHNR and CDR2 FQNEAQ (reference sequence). Deletions cut 11 bases from V and 7 bases from J, with 8 bases between.

In this sample, this clonotype turned up a few times. V and J are TRBV7-2 and TRBJ1-1, with 10 nucleotides matching TRBD1. Germline V gene data show CDR1 as SGHTA and CDR2 as FQGNSA. V lost 4 bases and J lost 4; bases outside the gene matches: 6. The CDR3 has 15 amino acids. CDR3 residues: CASSSPGQGTTEAFF. CDR3 bases: TGTGCCAGCAGCTCCCCGGGACAGGGGACCACTGAAGCTTTCTTT.

The chain is built from TRBV6-2 or TRBV6-3 and TRBJ1-1, with D perhaps TRBD1 (5 bases). Germline V CDR1 and CDR2: MNHEY, SVGEGT. The CDR3 contains 12 residues. The V and J ends lost 8 bases and 2 bases respectively, with 9 bases between them. The CDR3 region has the DNA TGTGCCAGCCGGGACGGCAACACTGAAGCTTTCTTT. Protein product: CASRDGNTEAFF.